This is a list of T cell receptor beta chains from one sample in a study of T-cell reconstitution after alpha-beta-depleted transplantation in children. A single record per CDR3 protein comes from TCRdb applying MiXCR to the PCR reads. The sample lists 100,000 or so distinct CDR3 sequences; approximately 6% were seen once. Here the sequenced sample was PBMCs, mostly from graft donor cells, taken 60 days after TCRalphabeta/CD19-depleted stem cell transplant. The source is a female patient aged 2-9 years who had a stem cell transplant for Fanconi anemia, so the T cells may come from the graft donor. CDR3s include the opening cysteine and the closing phenylalanine or tryptophan. Each record gives: V gene, clone size, D gene, J gene, CDR3 length, CDR3 protein, CDR3 DNA. The D gene is left open where the match is weak. Some rows mark clone size as missing; the rest say once, few, many or name a class of expanded clone.

TRBV5-1,few,NA,TRBJ1-4,14,CASSGDPLSEKLFF,TGCGCCAGCAGCGGGGACCCCCTATCGGAAAAACTGTTTTTT
TRBV7-2,NA,NA,TRBJ2-5,17,CASSPLAGPTQGETQYF,TGTGCCAGCAGCCCCTTAGCGGGCCCCACACAGGGAGAGACCCAGTACTTC
TRBV20-1,few,NA,TRBJ2-3,16,CSARPRDSESTDTQYF,TGCAGTGCTAGGCCTCGGGATAGCGAGAGCACAGATACGCAGTATTTT
TRBV5-1,many,TRBD2,TRBJ2-7,17,CASNSGMSGGSGYEQYF,TGCGCCAGCAACTCGGGGATGTCGGGGGGTTCAGGCTACGAGCAGTACTTC
TRBV7-2,many,NA,TRBJ2-3,21,CASSPRLGAVSTGWGEVTKYF,TGTGCCAGCAGCCCCCGACTAGGTGCTGTGTCGACGGGGTGGGGTGAGGTGACCAAGTATTTT
TRBV6-1,few,NA,TRBJ2-1,15,CASSRSQRTYNEQFF,TGTGCCAGCAGCCGTAGCCAGCGGACTTACAATGAGCAGTTCTTC
TRBV21-1,many,NA,TRBJ2-7,14,CASSKRGYTYEQYF,TGTGCCAGCAGCAAGCGGGGATATACCTACGAGCAGTACTTC
TRBV5-1,many,NA,TRBJ2-7,16,CASSLEPGLLSYEQYF,TGCGCCAGCAGCTTGGAACCGGGTCTTTTATCCTACGAGCAGTACTTC
TRBV12-3/TRBV12-4,many,TRBD1,TRBJ2-1,15,CASSLLRDSLNEQFF,TGTGCCAGCAGTTTACTCAGGGACAGCCTCAATGAGCAGTTCTTC
TRBV18,many,NA,TRBJ2-7,18,CASSPVKDTLLSSFGGYF,TGTGCCAGCTCACCAGTTAAAGATACCCTACTTTCGAGTTTTGGAGGGTACTTC
TRBV9,many,NA,TRBJ2-1,15,CASSVSVRDYNEQFF,TGTGCCAGCAGCGTATCCGTTAGGGACTACAATGAGCAGTTCTTC
TRBV5-1,many,NA,TRBJ2-7,15,CASSLAERSYYEQYF,TGCGCCAGCAGCTTGGCCGAGCGGAGTTACTACGAGCAGTACTTC
TRBV29-1,many,NA,TRBJ2-1,16,CSVELVLAMKYNEQFF,TGCAGCGTTGAACTTGTTCTGGCAATGAAGTACAATGAGCAGTTCTTC
TRBV11-3,many,NA,TRBJ2-2,13,CASSLSYTGELFF,TGTGCCAGCAGCTTATCTTACACCGGGGAGCTGTTTTTT